The 31 T cell receptor beta chains presented below share a single source sample, sequenced in a study of blood T cells in healthy people across ages. Then a second PCR, running about 6 to 12 cycles, was carried out with a sample-barcoded 5' primer and a J-beta primer mix. TCRdb processed the 5' RACE reads anew with MiXCR; each CDR3 protein has one entry. Of about 1.6 million distinct CDR3 sequences listed, approximately 32% are singletons. The sample consisted of blood. These receptor sequences come from a woman aged 25 to 39 in good health.

This clonotype turned up a few times. The chain combines TRBV7-9 with TRBJ2-7; D might be TRBD1 (5 bases). CDR1 and CDR2 (germline): SEHNR, FQNEAQ (reference sequence). V was trimmed by 2 bases and J by 5 bases, leaving 19 bases between them. This CDR3 comprises 16 residues. CDR3 sequence (DNA): TGTGCCAGCAGCTTACCCCGTCAGGGATTCTCGGACGAGCAGTACTTC. Translated, it gives CASSLPRQGFSDEQYF.

Details on this clonotype: The germline gene is not matched at one end of the junction; a read error may be the cause. The chain is built from TRBV3-1 and TRBJ2-7; TRBD2 might be the D (5 bases). The CDR3 contains 13 residues. Per germline, CDR1 LGHDT and CDR2 YNNKEL (reference sequence). The CDR3 here is CAGSQGGSYEQYF. The CDR3 region has the DNA TGTGCCGGCAGCCAAGGAGGATCCTACGAGCAGTACTTC.

This clonotype was counted between two and nine times. This chain joins TRBV4-1 and TRBJ1-1; TRBD1 aligns across 9 bases. Losses at the gene ends were 10 bases for V and 0 bases for J; bases not matched to a gene: 9. CDR1 and CDR2 (germline): MGHRA, YSYEKL. The CDR3 is 15 amino acids. This chain's CDR3 is CATKRTGDLNTEAFF. In DNA, the CDR3 is TGCGCCACCAAAAGGACAGGGGACCTGAACACTGAAGCTTTCTTT.

The chain carries TRBV2 and TRBJ2-1; the match to TRBD2 covers 7 bases. Germline V gene data show CDR1 as SNHLY and CDR2 as FYNNEI. The length of the CDR3 is 14 residues. J gave up 4 bases and V 7 bases, and 7 bases lay outside the gene matches. CDR3 coding DNA: TGTGCCAGCAAGCGGGGATCAGGGTACAATGAGCAGTTCTTC. Encoded protein: CASKRGSGYNEQFF.

The V and J genes are TRBV30 and TRBJ2-7; D possibly corresponds to TRBD2 (5 bases). The length of the CDR3 is 12 residues. The ends were cut back, 4 bases at V and 2 bases at J, with 9 bases in the middle. From germline, CDR1 is GTSNPN and CDR2 SVGIG (reference sequence). CDR3 nucleotide sequence: TGTGCCTGGAACGAGGGCCCCTACGAGCAGTACTTC. Protein product: CAWNEGPYEQYF.

This clonotype occurred a few times. V and J are TRBV6-5 and TRBJ2-1; 9 positions match TRBD1. The CDR3 has 16 amino acids. J gave up 7 bases and V 0 bases, and 7 bases lay outside the gene matches. The germline V gene encodes CDR1 MNHEY and CDR2 SVGAGI. CDR3 protein: CASSYSLPGQGNEQFF. CDR3 DNA sequence: TGTGCCAGCAGTTACTCGCTTCCGGGACAGGGAAATGAGCAGTTCTTC.

This clonotype turned up a few times. The genes are TRBV9 and TRBJ2-3; tentative D call: TRBD2 (5 bases). Germline CDR1 and CDR2: SGDLS and YYNGEE. Trimming took 0 bases from V and 1 from J, leaving 12 bases between them. The CDR3 loop spans 16 amino acids. The CDR3 coding sequence is TGTGCCAGCAGCGTAGAGGGAGACCCCGGCACAGATACGCAGTATTTT. Residues: CASSVEGDPGTDTQYF.

V gene TRBV12-3 or TRBV12-4 combines with J gene TRBJ2-3; a possible D gene is TRBD2 (6 bases). Trimming took 4 bases from V and 4 from J, leaving 12 bases between them. The CDR3 loop spans 14 amino acids. The CDR3 region has the DNA TGTGCCAGCAGTTCGACCCGCGGGGCAGATACGCAGTATTTT. Translation: CASSSTRGADTQYF.

The CDR3 protein is CATSRDRETNYGYTF. CDR3 DNA sequence: TGTGCCACCAGCAGAGATAGGGAAACTAACTATGGCTACACCTTC. This chain joins TRBV15 and TRBJ1-2; D gene unclear. CDR3 size: 15 residues. The germline CDR1 and CDR2 sequences are LNHNV and YYDKDF (reference sequence). Trimming stripped 0 bases from V and 0 bases from J, with 8 bases between.

This clonotype occurred once. This chain links TRBV4-2 with TRBJ2-7; possible D gene TRBD2, 6 bases. V lost 4 bases to trimming and J lost 7 bases, with 17 bases between them. CDR1 and CDR2 (germline): LGHNA, YNFKEQ. There are 14 residues in the CDR3. The CDR3 bases are TGTGCCAGCAGCCTCCGGAGGGGTTGGAATGAGCAGTACTTC. It yields the protein CASSLRRGWNEQYF.

The rearrangement links TRBV27 to TRBJ2-3, with D possibly matching TRBD2 (6 bases). The ends were cut back, 2 bases at V and 5 bases at J, with 20 bases in the middle. Germline loops: CDR1 MNHEY, CDR2 SMNVEV (reference sequence). The CDR3 is 17 residues long. CDR3 nucleotides: TGTGCCAGCAGTTTAGTGCCATCGGGAGAGGAAGGAGATACGCAGTATTTT. Translated: CASSLVPSGEEGDTQYF.

The chain joins TRBV14 to TRBJ2-1; no firm D call. V shed 0 bases and J shed 6 bases, with 12 bases lying between them. There are 15 residues in the CDR3. Germline assignment: CDR1 SGHDN and CDR2 FVKESK. CDR3 region: CASSQDPRSSNEQFF. The CDR3, as DNA: TGTGCCAGCAGCCAAGACCCCAGGAGTAGCAATGAGCAGTTCTTC.

As for this clonotype: The junction does not match germline at one end; this may be a read error. The chain links TRBV12-3 or TRBV12-4 to TRBJ2-7; D might be TRBD1 or TRBD2, each matching 6 bases. CDR3 length: 14 amino acids. CDR3 coding DNA: TGTGCCAGCAGCCGTGGGGGGCCCTCCCACGAGCAGTACTTC. Its translation: CASSRGGPSHEQYF.

The CDR3: CSASNRVVGLDTQYF. CDR3 DNA: TGCAGTGCCTCCAACAGGGTCGTTGGGTTAGATACGCAGTATTTT. The rearrangement uses TRBV20-1 and TRBJ2-3, with a tentative D call TRBD1 (6 bases). V lost 6 bases to trimming and J lost 5 bases, with 21 bases between them. Per germline, CDR1 DFQATT and CDR2 SNEGSKA (reference sequence). This CDR3 contains 15 residues.

This clonotype was counted a few times. The chain combines TRBV18 with TRBJ1-1, with 8 bases that match TRBD1. V lost 3 bases, J lost 5 bases, and 8 bases stayed unmatched. There are 15 residues in the CDR3. Germline V gene sequence: CDR1 KGHSH, CDR2 LQKENI. Here the CDR3 reads CASSPLTGGETEAFF. For the CDR3, the DNA is TGTGCCAGCTCACCTCTAACAGGGGGGGAAACTGAAGCTTTCTTT.

The rearrangement links TRBV28 to TRBJ1-2, with D hard to call. From germline, CDR1 is MDHEN and CDR2 SYDVKM. V lost 2 bases and J lost 5, with 12 bases in between. The CDR3 contains 14 residues. The CDR3 protein is CASSLVADGYGYTF. In DNA form, the CDR3 reads TGTGCCAGCAGTTTAGTCGCGGATGGTTATGGCTACACCTTC.

This clonotype was seen a handful of times. This chain joins TRBV3-1 and TRBJ2-7; D is possibly TRBD2 (5 bases). Germline lookup yields CDR1 LGHDT and CDR2 YNNKEL (reference sequence). The CDR3 contains 12 residues. The V end lost 4 bases, the J end lost 5 bases, and 9 bases lay between the germline ends. This CDR3 reads CASSRADDEQYF. The CDR3, as DNA: TGTGCCAGCAGCCGAGCGGATGACGAGCAGTACTTC.

This clonotype was recorded many times. The rearrangement joins TRBV20-1 to TRBJ2-5; D possibly corresponds to TRBD2 (6 bases). Trimming pared 6 bases from V and 2 bases from J, leaving 19 bases between. The CDR3 consists of 15 residues. Germline CDR1 and CDR2: DFQATT and SNEGSKA (reference sequence). The CDR3 DNA sequence: TGCAGTGCGGATCGAGGGGCGGGGATACAAGAGACCCAGTACTTC. Protein: CSADRGAGIQETQYF.

This clonotype was seen more than once but under ten times. The chain combines TRBV9 with TRBJ1-5; D is ambiguous. Trimming took off 4 bases at V and 1 base at J, with 12 bases between the two ends. The CDR3 has 15 amino acids. Germline V gene sequence: CDR1 SGDLS, CDR2 YYNGEE. CDR3 DNA sequence: TGTGCCAGCAGCCCTTCGGACCTGAGCAATCAGCCCCAGCATTTT. It encodes CASSPSDLSNQPQHF.

This clonotype was counted only a few times. The chain employs TRBV4-1 and TRBJ2-1; tentatively, D is TRBD2 (6 bases). V was clipped by 1 base and J by 9 bases, with 7 bases between them. Per the germline V gene, CDR1 is MGHRA and CDR2 is YSYEKL. The CDR3 loop spans 12 amino acids. CDR3 sequence: CASSQVSGEQFF. CDR3 nucleotides: TGCGCCAGCAGCCAAGTTAGCGGTGAGCAGTTCTTC.

This clonotype appeared once. The chain carries TRBV7-2 and TRBJ1-6; D is uncertain. Germline CDR1 and CDR2: SGHTA and FQGNSA. This CDR3 comprises 14 residues. The V and J ends lost 1 base and 5 bases respectively, with 6 bases between them. CDR3 amino acids: CASSLVGNNSPLHF. The CDR3 coding sequence is TGTGCCAGCAGCTTAGTTGGGAATAATTCACCCCTCCACTTT. The variable domain in full, with the rest retrieved from reference TRBV7-2 and TRBJ1-6, is GAGVSQSPSNKVTEKGKDVELRCDPISGHTALYWYRQSLGQGLEFLIYFQGNSAPDKSGLPSDRFSAERTGGSVSTLTIQRTQQEDSAVYLCASSLVGNNSPLHFGNGTRLTVT.

Notes on this clonotype: With a much larger clone just one base away, this may be a read error. CDR3 loop: CSVSGQGASYGQYF. The CDR3 DNA reads as TGCAGCGTGAGTGGACAGGGGGCTTCCTACGGGCAGTACTTC. J is TRBJ2-7 and V is TRBV29-1; 11 nucleotides line up with TRBD1. Germline V gene data show CDR1 as SQVTM and CDR2 as ANQGSEA. CDR3 size: 14 residues.

CDR3 nucleotide sequence: TGTGCCAGCAGTTTTAGGGTAGCGGGGGGGGCTAGCACAGATACGCAGTATTTT. This codes for CASSFRVAGGASTDTQYF. This chain links TRBV27 with TRBJ2-3; 11 nucleotides line up with TRBD2. Germline V gives CDR1 MNHEY, CDR2 SMNVEV (reference sequence). Trimming cost V 3 bases and J 0 bases; bases outside gene matches: 8. The CDR3 is 18 amino acids.

This clonotype was picked up many times. The chain is built from TRBV4-2 and TRBJ2-1; D gene uncertain. V lost 5 bases and J 4 bases, leaving 18 bases between the germline ends. Per the germline V gene, CDR1 is LGHNA and CDR2 is YNFKEQ. CDR3 size: 16 residues. The CDR3 sequence: CASSSSSVAYYNEQFF. For the CDR3, the DNA is TGTGCCAGCAGCTCTTCTTCAGTAGCCTATTACAATGAGCAGTTCTTC.

The chain combines TRBV20-1 with TRBJ2-1, with D maybe TRBD1 (7 bases). Trimming removed 1 base from V and 9 bases from J, with 16 bases in between. In germline, CDR1 is DFQATT, CDR2 SNEGSKA (reference sequence). The CDR3 totals 14 residues. Here the CDR3 reads CSARVGGGRSEQFF. The CDR3 coding sequence is TGCAGTGCTAGAGTTGGAGGGGGCCGGAGTGAGCAGTTCTTC.

The genes are TRBV4-1 and TRBJ1-1; no firm D call. There are 14 residues in the CDR3. In germline, CDR1 is MGHRA, CDR2 YSYEKL. With 6 bases removed from V and 8 bases from J, the gap between germline ends came to 19 bases. The CDR3 coding sequence is TGCGCCAGCAGGGGAGAGATGCGGACGGTAGAAGCTTTCTTT. Its protein product is CASRGEMRTVEAFF.

In its sample, this clonotype was seen a few times. The rearrangement links TRBV5-4 to TRBJ2-6, with no clear D. Germline loops: CDR1 SGHNT, CDR2 YYREEE (reference sequence). This CDR3 is built from 13 residues. V was trimmed by 7 bases and J by 0 bases, leaving 5 bases between them. CDR3 amino acids: CASQASGANVLTF. DNA for the CDR3: TGTGCCAGCCAGGCCTCTGGGGCCAACGTCCTGACTTTC.

The rearrangement uses TRBV18 and TRBJ2-2; 8 positions agree with TRBD1. In germline, CDR1 is KGHSH, CDR2 LQKENI. After removal of 2 bases from V and 0 bases from J, the junction contained 2 bases not matched to a gene. The length of the CDR3 is 16 residues. CDR3 nucleotide sequence: TGTGCCAGCTCACCAACGGACAGGGCGAACACCGGGGAGCTGTTTTTT. It is translated as CASSPTDRANTGELFF.

The V gene is TRBV13, the J gene TRBJ2-5, with 8 bases matching TRBD2. Trimming took 6 bases from V and 4 from J; bases not matched to a gene: 7. Germline assignment: CDR1 PRHDT and CDR2 FYEKMQ (reference sequence). This CDR3 region has 14 residues. CDR3: CASSFITSGETQYF. DNA for the CDR3: TGTGCCAGCAGTTTCATAACTAGCGGAGAGACCCAGTACTTC.

This clonotype was seen only a few times. V and J are TRBV4-1 and TRBJ2-3, with TRBD2 matching over 7 bases. Per the germline V gene, CDR1 is MGHRA and CDR2 is YSYEKL. Losses at the gene ends were 1 base for V and 4 bases for J; bases not matched to a gene: 5. This CDR3 is built from 15 residues. DNA for the CDR3: TGCGCCAGCAGCCAAGTGGCTAGCGGCGCAGATACGCAGTATTTT. Its protein product is CASSQVASGADTQYF.

V and J are TRBV4-1 and TRBJ1-1, with TRBD1 as a possible D gene (5 bases). V was pared by 6 bases and J by 0 bases, with 14 bases between. The CDR3 consists of 15 residues. In germline, CDR1 is MGHRA, CDR2 YSYEKL. As DNA, the CDR3 is TGCGCCAGCAGACTTACGGGGGTAGTGAACACTGAAGCTTTCTTT. Translating gives CASRLTGVVNTEAFF.